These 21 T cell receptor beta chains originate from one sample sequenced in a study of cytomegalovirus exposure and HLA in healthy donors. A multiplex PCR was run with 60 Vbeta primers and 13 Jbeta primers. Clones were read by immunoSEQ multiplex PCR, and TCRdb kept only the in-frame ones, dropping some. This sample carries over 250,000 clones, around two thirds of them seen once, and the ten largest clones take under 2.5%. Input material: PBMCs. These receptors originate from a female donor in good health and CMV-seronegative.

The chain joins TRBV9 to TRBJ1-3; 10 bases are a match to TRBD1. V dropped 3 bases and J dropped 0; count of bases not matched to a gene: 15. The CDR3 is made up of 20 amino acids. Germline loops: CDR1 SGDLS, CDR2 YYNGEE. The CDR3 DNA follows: TGTGCCAGCAGCGCTTATCCGGGACAGGGGTCCCTTAGCTCTGGAAACACCATATATTTT. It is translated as CASSAYPGQGSLSSGNTIYF.

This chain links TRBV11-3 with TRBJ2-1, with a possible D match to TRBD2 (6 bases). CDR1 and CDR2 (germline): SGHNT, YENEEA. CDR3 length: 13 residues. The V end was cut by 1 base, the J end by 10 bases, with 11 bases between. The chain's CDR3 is CASSLGRGNEQFF. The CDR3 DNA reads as TGTGCCAGCAGCTTAGGGCGGGGCAACGAGCAGTTCTTC.

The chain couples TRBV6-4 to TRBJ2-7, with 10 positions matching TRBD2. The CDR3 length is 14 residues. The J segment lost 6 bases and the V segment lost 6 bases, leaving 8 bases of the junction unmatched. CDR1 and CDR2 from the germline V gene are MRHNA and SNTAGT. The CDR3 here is CASRVIAGGGEQYF. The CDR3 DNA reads TGTGCCAGCAGGGTAATAGCGGGAGGTGGCGAGCAGTACTTC.

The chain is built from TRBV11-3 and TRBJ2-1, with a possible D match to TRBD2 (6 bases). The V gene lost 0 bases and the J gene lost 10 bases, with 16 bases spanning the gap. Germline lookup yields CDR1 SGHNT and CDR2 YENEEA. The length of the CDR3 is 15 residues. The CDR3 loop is CASSLDLQTRGEQFF. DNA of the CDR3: TGTGCCAGCAGCTTAGATCTTCAGACTAGAGGCGAGCAGTTCTTC.

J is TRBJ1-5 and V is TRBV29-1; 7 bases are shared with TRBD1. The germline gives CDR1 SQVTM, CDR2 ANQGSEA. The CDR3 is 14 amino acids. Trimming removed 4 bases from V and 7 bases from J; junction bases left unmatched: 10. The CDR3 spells CSVGSKQGYQPQHF. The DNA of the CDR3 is TGCAGCGTTGGGTCCAAACAGGGGTACCAGCCCCAGCATTTT.

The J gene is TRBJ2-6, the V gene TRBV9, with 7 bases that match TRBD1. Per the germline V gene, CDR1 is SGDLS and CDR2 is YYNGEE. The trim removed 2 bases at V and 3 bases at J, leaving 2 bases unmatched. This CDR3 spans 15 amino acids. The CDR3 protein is CASSVRGYGANVLTF. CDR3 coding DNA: TGTGCCAGCAGCGTCAGGGGGTATGGGGCCAACGTCCTGACTTTC.

Here the CDR3 reads CASAQTGAYEQYF. DNA of the CDR3: TGTGCTAGTGCCCAGACAGGAGCCTACGAGCAGTACTTC. The chain recombines TRBV12-5 with TRBJ2-7; possibly TRBD1 for D (6 bases). V was cut by 7 bases and J by 2 bases, with 12 bases left in between. The V gene's germline CDR1 is LGHNT and CDR2 FRNRAP. CDR3 length equals 13 residues.

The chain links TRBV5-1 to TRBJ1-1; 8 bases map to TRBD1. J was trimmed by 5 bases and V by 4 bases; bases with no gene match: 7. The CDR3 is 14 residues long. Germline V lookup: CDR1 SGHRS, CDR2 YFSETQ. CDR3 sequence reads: CASSRTGGETEAFF. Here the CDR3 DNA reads TGCGCCAGCAGCCGTACAGGGGGTGAAACTGAAGCTTTCTTT.

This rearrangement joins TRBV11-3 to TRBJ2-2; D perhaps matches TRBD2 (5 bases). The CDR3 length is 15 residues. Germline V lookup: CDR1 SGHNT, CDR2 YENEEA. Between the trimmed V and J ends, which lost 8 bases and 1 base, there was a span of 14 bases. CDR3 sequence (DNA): TGTGCCAGCTTACAAACGGGGAGGAACACCGGGGAGCTGTTTTTT. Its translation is CASLQTGRNTGELFF.

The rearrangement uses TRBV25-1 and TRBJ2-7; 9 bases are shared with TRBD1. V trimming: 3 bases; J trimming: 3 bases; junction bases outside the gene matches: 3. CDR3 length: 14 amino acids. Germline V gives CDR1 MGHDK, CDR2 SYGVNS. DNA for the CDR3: TGTGCCAGCAGTGACCGGGACAGGGACTACGAGCAGTACTTC. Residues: CASSDRDRDYEQYF.

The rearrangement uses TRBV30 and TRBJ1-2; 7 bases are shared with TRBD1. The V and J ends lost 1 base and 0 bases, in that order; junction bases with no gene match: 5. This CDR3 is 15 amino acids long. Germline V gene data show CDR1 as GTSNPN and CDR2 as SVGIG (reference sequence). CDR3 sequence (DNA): TGTGCCTGGAGTGGGGGACAGCGATCTAACTATGGCTACACCTTC. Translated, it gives CAWSGGQRSNYGYTF. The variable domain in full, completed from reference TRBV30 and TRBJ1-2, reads SQTIHQWPATLVQPVGSPLSLECTVEGTSNPNLYWYRQAAGRGLQLLFYSVGIGQISSEVPQNLSASRPQDRQFILSSKKLLLSDSGFYLCAWSGGQRSNYGYTFGSGTRLTVV.

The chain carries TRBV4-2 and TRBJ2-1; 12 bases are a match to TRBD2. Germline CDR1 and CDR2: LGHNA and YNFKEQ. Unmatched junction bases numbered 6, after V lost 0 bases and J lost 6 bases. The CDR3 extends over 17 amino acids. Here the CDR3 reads CASSQDRSSGRANEQFF. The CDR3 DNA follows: TGTGCCAGCAGCCAAGATCGTTCTAGCGGGAGGGCCAATGAGCAGTTCTTC.

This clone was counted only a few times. CDR3 region: CAISETGWGQPQHF. CDR3 bases: TGTGCCATCAGTGAGACAGGGTGGGGTCAGCCCCAGCATTTT. The chain links TRBV10-3 to TRBJ1-5; D possibly corresponds to TRBD1 (6 bases). Looked up from germline, CDR1 is ENHRY and CDR2 is SYGVKD. Trimming shortened V by 2 bases and J by 6 bases, and 11 bases separated the two germline ends. CDR3 size: 14 residues.

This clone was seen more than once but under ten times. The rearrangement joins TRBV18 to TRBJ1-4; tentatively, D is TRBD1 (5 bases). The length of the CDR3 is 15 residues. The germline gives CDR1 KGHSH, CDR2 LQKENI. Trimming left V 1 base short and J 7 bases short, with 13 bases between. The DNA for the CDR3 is TGTGCCAGCTCACCACATGCAGGGCGGGGTGAAAAACTGTTTTTT. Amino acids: CASSPHAGRGEKLFF.

The CDR3 DNA reads TGTGCCTGGAGTGTACTCGGGACTGCGACCTACGAGCAGTACTTC. It translates to CAWSVLGTATYEQYF. This chain joins TRBV30 and TRBJ2-7; weak D call: TRBD2 (6 bases). CDR1 and CDR2 (germline): GTSNPN, SVGIG (reference sequence). The CDR3 loop spans 15 amino acids. V was cut by 0 bases and J by 2 bases, with 14 bases left in between.

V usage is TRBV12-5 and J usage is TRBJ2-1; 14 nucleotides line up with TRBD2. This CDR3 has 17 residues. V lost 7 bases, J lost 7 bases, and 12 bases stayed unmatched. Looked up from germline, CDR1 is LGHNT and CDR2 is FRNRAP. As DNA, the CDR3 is TGTGCTAGTGCCGGACTAGCGGGAGGCCAAGCCAGAAATGAGCAGTTCTTC. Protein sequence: CASAGLAGGQARNEQFF.

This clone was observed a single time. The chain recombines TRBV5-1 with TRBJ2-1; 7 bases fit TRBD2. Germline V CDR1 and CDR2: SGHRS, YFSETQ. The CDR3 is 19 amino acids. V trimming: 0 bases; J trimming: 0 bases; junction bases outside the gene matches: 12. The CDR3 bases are TGCGCCAGCAGCTTGGGGTCTGGGACTACCTTGAGCTCCTACAATGAGCAGTTCTTC. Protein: CASSLGSGTTLSSYNEQFF.

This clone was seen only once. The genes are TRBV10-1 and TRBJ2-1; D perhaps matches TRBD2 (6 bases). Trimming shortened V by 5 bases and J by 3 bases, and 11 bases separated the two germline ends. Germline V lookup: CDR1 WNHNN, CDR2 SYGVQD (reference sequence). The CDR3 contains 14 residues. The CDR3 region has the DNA TGCGCCAGCAGTCCCCCGGGACTCTACAATGAGCAGTTCTTC. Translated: CASSPPGLYNEQFF.

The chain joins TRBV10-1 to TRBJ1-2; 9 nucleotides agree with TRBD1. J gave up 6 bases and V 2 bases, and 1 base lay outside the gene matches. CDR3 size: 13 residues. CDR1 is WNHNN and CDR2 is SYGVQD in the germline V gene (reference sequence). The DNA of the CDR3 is TGCGCCAGCAGTGAGAGGACAGGGGATGGCTACACCTTC. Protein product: CASSERTGDGYTF.

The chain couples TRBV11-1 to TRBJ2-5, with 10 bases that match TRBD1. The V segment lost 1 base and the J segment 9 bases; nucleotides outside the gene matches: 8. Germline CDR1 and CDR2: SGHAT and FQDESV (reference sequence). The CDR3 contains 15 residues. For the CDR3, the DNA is TGTGCCAGCAGCTTAGTCGACAGGGGGCTTGAGGCCCAGTACTTC. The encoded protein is CASSLVDRGLEAQYF.

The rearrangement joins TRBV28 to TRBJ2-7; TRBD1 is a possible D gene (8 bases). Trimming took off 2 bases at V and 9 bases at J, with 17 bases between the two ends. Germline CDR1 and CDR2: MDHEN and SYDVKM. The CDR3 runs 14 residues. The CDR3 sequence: CASSLAQGGRRQYF. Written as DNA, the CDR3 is TGTGCCAGCAGTTTAGCACAGGGGGGGAGGCGGCAGTACTTC.